What follows describes a single TCR beta chain. Its matching antigen is unknown. These data are taken from a study of CD8 T cells in ankylosing spondylitis. Study-wide points: The authors found the disease-linked clones to be CD8+ and relatively rare in peripheral blood. A TCR beta motif of fewer than 10 highly homologous variants seemed to mark ankylosing spondylitis blood.

V dropped 5 bases and J dropped 4; count of bases not matched to a gene: 6. Germline V lookup: CDR1 SGHRS, CDR2 YFSETQ. The CDR3 has 15 residues. Each CDR3 protein is one row after TCRdb ran MiXCR on the 5' RACE reads. The data hold roughly 470,000 distinct CDR3 sequences, with 26% observed a single time. The source material was blood, either unsorted or a sorted T cell fraction (not recorded which). The clonotype comes from a male donor with ankylosing spondylitis. The chain links TRBV5-1 to TRBJ2-2, with 9 bases matching TRBD2. The CDR3 spells CASSFLAGATGELFF. The CDR3 nucleotides are TGCGCCAGCAGTTTTTTAGCGGGAGCCACCGGGGAGCTGTTTTTT.